This entry lists 21 T cell receptor beta chains sequenced from one sample in a study of cytomegalovirus exposure and HLA in healthy donors. PCR amplification relied on 60 Vbeta primers (plus 13 Jbeta primers). The table came from immunoSEQ multiplex PCR; TCRdb's copy has only in-frame clones and leaves some out. The table lists about 110,000 clones, about 73% of them singletons. Sequencing used PBMCs. Receptor source: a woman in her twenties or thirties in good health and CMV-seronegative.

This rearrangement joins TRBV5-1 to TRBJ2-1, with D tentatively TRBD1 (6 bases). The CDR3 extends over 13 amino acids. Germline-derived CDR1 and CDR2 are SGHRS and YFSETQ. Trimming stripped 1 base from V and 5 bases from J, with 7 bases between. The CDR3 DNA reads as TGCGCCAGCAGCTTGACAGGGAACAATGAGCAGTTCTTC. This gives the protein CASSLTGNNEQFF.

The chain couples TRBV28 to TRBJ2-7; TRBD2 is a possible D gene (5 bases). V was pared by 2 bases and J by 7 bases, with 15 bases between. Looked up from germline, CDR1 is MDHEN and CDR2 is SYDVKM. The CDR3 contains 14 residues. The DNA for the CDR3 is TGTGCCAGCAGTTTACCCGGGAACCGACAAGAGCAGTACTTC. Translated: CASSLPGNRQEQYF.

CDR3 loop: CASSALPYSNSPLHF. For the CDR3, the DNA is TGTGCCAGCAGCGCACTTCCGTATTCTAATTCACCCCTCCACTTT. The V and J genes are TRBV7-2 and TRBJ1-6, with D unclear. This CDR3 has 15 amino acids. Trimming pared 5 bases from V and 6 bases from J, leaving 14 bases between. CDR1 SGHTA and CDR2 FQGNSA come from the germline V gene.

This clone was recorded only once. The chain combines TRBV5-1 with TRBJ2-2, with 10 bases identical to TRBD2. CDR1 is SGHRS, CDR2 YFSETQ, per germline. The CDR3 extends over 19 amino acids. V lost 4 bases, J lost 6 bases, and 18 bases stayed unmatched. CDR3 DNA sequence: TGCGCCAGCAGCGTAGTCCGGCGGTCCACAGCGGGAGGGCCCGGGGAGCTGTTTTTT. Its protein is CASSVVRRSTAGGPGELFF.

The gene calls are TRBV5-6 and TRBJ1-2; D is ambiguous. The length of the CDR3 is 15 residues. From germline, CDR1 is SGHDT and CDR2 YYEEEE. Trimming took 2 bases from V and 5 from J, leaving 16 bases between them. The CDR3 DNA reads as TGTGCCAGCAGCTTCAACGAGGCAGACCCTTATGGCTACACCTTC. Its protein is CASSFNEADPYGYTF.

The chain uses TRBV7-2 and TRBJ2-1, with D tentatively TRBD2 (5 bases). This CDR3 spans 14 amino acids. The ends were cut back, 7 bases at V and 5 bases at J, with 15 bases in the middle. Germline CDR1 reads SGHTA; CDR2 reads FQGNSA. The CDR3 sequence: CASIKSLRDNEQFF. Here the CDR3 DNA reads TGTGCCAGCATCAAGTCTCTGCGGGACAATGAGCAGTTCTTC.

V and J are TRBV28 and TRBJ2-1; 9 nucleotides match TRBD2. The germline V gene encodes CDR1 MDHEN and CDR2 SYDVKM. Trimming took 6 bases from V and 4 from J; bases not matched to a gene: 10. The CDR3 is 16 residues long. CDR3 residues: CASRGSGLAGYNEQFF. CDR3 in DNA: TGTGCCAGCAGAGGCTCCGGGCTAGCGGGGTACAATGAGCAGTTCTTC.

This clone came up a few times. The chain recombines TRBV25-1 with TRBJ2-1; D possibly corresponds to TRBD2 (6 bases). Germline lookup yields CDR1 MGHDK and CDR2 SYGVNS. Between the trimmed V and J ends, which lost 6 bases and 3 bases, there was a span of 15 bases. The CDR3 has 15 amino acids. CDR3 bases: TGTGCCAGCAGCCCCGAGGTAGCGGTCTACAATGAGCAGTTCTTC. This codes for CASSPEVAVYNEQFF.

V gene TRBV5-4 combines with J gene TRBJ2-2; TRBD1 is a possible D gene (6 bases). V lost 0 bases, J lost 4 bases, and 16 bases lay in between. This CDR3 region has 17 residues. Germline V gene sequence: CDR1 SGHNT, CDR2 YYREEE (reference sequence). CDR3 DNA: TGTGCCAGCAGCTTGGCCTTTGAGGGGGTCCCCACCGGGGAGCTGTTTTTT. This sequence encodes CASSLAFEGVPTGELFF.

CDR3 sequence: CSARMEHEQYF. CDR3 sequence (DNA): TGCAGTGCTAGAATGGAGCACGAGCAGTACTTC. V usage is TRBV20-1 and J usage is TRBJ2-7; D is undetermined. Per germline, CDR1 DFQATT and CDR2 SNEGSKA (reference sequence). The ends were cut back, 2 bases at V and 5 bases at J, with 7 bases in the middle. This CDR3 has 11 amino acids.

This clone was recorded a few times. This chain links TRBV19 with TRBJ1-1, with TRBD1 matching 10 bases. Unmatched junction bases numbered 26, after V lost 7 bases and J lost 0 bases. Germline CDR1 and CDR2: LNHDA and SQIVND (reference sequence). This CDR3 is built from 22 residues. The CDR3 nucleotides are TGTGCCAGTATCACACCGGGGGGACAGGGGACCCTACAACCTCAAATGAACACTGAAGCTTTCTTT. Its translation is CASITPGGQGTLQPQMNTEAFF.

The CDR3 DNA is TGTGCCAGCAGCCTGTGGGACAGTTCCACAGATACGCAGTATTTT. This translates into CASSLWDSSTDTQYF. The chain joins TRBV5-5 to TRBJ2-3, with 7 bases aligning to TRBD1. After removal of 4 bases from V and 2 bases from J, the junction contained 7 bases not matched to a gene. The CDR3 extends over 15 amino acids. CDR1 SGHKS and CDR2 YYEKEE come from the germline V gene (reference sequence).

This sequence joins TRBV29-1 and TRBJ2-3; 11 bases line up with TRBD2. Looked up from germline, CDR1 is SQVTM and CDR2 is ANQGSEA. The CDR3 covers 15 residues. Trimming took 6 bases from V and 5 from J; bases not matched to a gene: 10. CDR3 in amino acids: CSVNPSGGNGDTQYF. CDR3 nucleotide sequence: TGCAGCGTGAACCCTAGCGGGGGGAACGGAGATACGCAGTATTTT.

The V gene is TRBV4-2, the J gene TRBJ2-1; D remains unclear. Germline loops: CDR1 LGHNA, CDR2 YNFKEQ. The V end lost 2 bases, the J end lost 3 bases, and 11 bases lay between the germline ends. The CDR3 has 15 residues. DNA for the CDR3: TGTGCCAGCAGCCAAAGTAGAGCTGACTACAATGAGCAGTTCTTC. Translation: CASSQSRADYNEQFF.

The chain couples TRBV30 to TRBJ2-5, with 8 bases that match TRBD2. There are 13 residues in the CDR3. Germline V gene data show CDR1 as GTSNPN and CDR2 as SVGIG (reference sequence). With V trimmed by 4 bases and J by 5 bases, 6 bases remained unmatched. CDR3 sequence: CAWTPGLVETQYF. In DNA form, the CDR3 reads TGTGCCTGGACACCGGGACTAGTCGAGACCCAGTACTTC.

A few counts support this clone. The rearrangement uses TRBV6-1 and TRBJ2-7; 9 bases match TRBD1. Trimming cost V 4 bases and J 4 bases; bases outside gene matches: 11. Germline V gives CDR1 MNHNS, CDR2 SASEGT. This CDR3 contains 16 residues. CDR3 sequence (DNA): TGTGCCAGCAGTGTAGGGGAGGGACAGGGTGGGTACGAGCAGTACTTC. It codes for CASSVGEGQGGYEQYF.

This chain links TRBV6-1 with TRBJ1-2; the match to TRBD1 covers 12 bases. Germline CDR1 MNHNS, CDR2 SASEGT. The CDR3 totals 15 residues. Germline trimming cut 5 bases from V and 5 bases from J; bases unmatched to any gene: 6. The CDR3 nucleotides are TGTGCCAGCAGTCGGGGGACAGGGGGCGTTTATGGCTACACCTTC. This gives the protein CASSRGTGGVYGYTF.

The V call is TRBV11-3, the J call TRBJ2-1; a possible D gene is TRBD1 (5 bases). Germline-derived CDR1 and CDR2 are SGHNT and YENEEA. V shed 5 bases and J shed 5 bases, with 7 bases lying between them. The CDR3 totals 12 residues. In DNA form, the CDR3 reads TGTGCCAGCAGCAGGGGCCACAATGAGCAGTTCTTC. It is translated as CASSRGHNEQFF.

The V gene is TRBV11-2, the J gene TRBJ2-1; 13 nucleotides match TRBD2. The germline gives CDR1 SGHAT, CDR2 FQNNGV. The J segment lost 6 bases and the V segment lost 6 bases, leaving 5 bases of the junction unmatched. This CDR3 has 15 amino acids. CDR3 bases: TGTGCCAGCAGTAGGACTAGCGGGAGTGCCAATGAGCAGTTCTTC. Translating it yields CASSRTSGSANEQFF.

The rearrangement links TRBV18 to TRBJ1-1; possibly TRBD1 for D (5 bases). Trimming cost V 3 bases and J 0 bases, with 8 bases left between them. Looked up from germline, CDR1 is KGHSH and CDR2 is LQKENI. The CDR3 is made up of 14 amino acids. The CDR3 DNA sequence: TGTGCCAGCTCACCGAGACAGATGAACACTGAAGCTTTCTTT. Residues: CASSPRQMNTEAFF. The entire variable domain, with the rest obtained from reference TRBV18 and TRBJ1-1, is as follows: NAGVMQNPRHLVRRRGQEARLRCSPMKGHSHVYWYRQLPEEGLKFMVYLQKENIIDESGMPKERFSAEFPKEGPSILRIQQVVRGDSAAYFCASSPRQMNTEAFFGQGTRLTVV.

This rearrangement joins TRBV15 to TRBJ2-7; tentatively, D is TRBD1 (5 bases). Trimming pared 0 bases from V and 2 bases from J, leaving 14 bases between. The CDR3 totals 16 residues. From germline, CDR1 is LNHNV and CDR2 YYDKDF (reference sequence). The CDR3, as DNA: TGTGCCACCAGCAGAGATGTAGGGGCGAGAACCTACGAGCAGTACTTC. It translates to CATSRDVGARTYEQYF.